One and the same sample provided the 11 T cell receptor beta chains below, sequenced in a study of technical replicates of blood from several donors. The repertoire was sequenced with immunoSEQ multiplex PCR; TCRdb's copy has only in-frame clones and lacks some. The repertoire holds 50,000 to 70,000 clones, with 85% to 90% as singletons. Sequencing was done on a sample of PBMCs. The receptors originated from a human donor in good health. Some clones in this sample may be carry-over from other donors' samples.

This rearrangement joins TRBV5-1 to TRBJ1-1, with a weak D call TRBD1 (6 bases). The V gene lost 3 bases and the J gene lost 4 bases, with 10 bases spanning the gap. The germline CDR1 and CDR2 sequences are SGHRS and YFSETQ. The CDR3 sequence is 13 residues long. As DNA, the CDR3 is TGCGCCAGCAGCTCACAGGGATTCACTGAAGCTTTCTTT. Its translation is CASSSQGFTEAFF.

V usage is TRBV12-5 and J usage is TRBJ1-4, with 9 bases aligning to TRBD1. Trimming at V came to 4 bases and at J to 7 bases, leaving 1 base not matched to a gene. Germline V CDR1 and CDR2: LGHNT, FRNRAP. The CDR3 length is 13 residues. The CDR3 DNA is TGTGCTAGTGGTTCGGGACAGGGTGAAAAACTGTTTTTT. Protein product: CASGSGQGEKLFF.

This chain uses TRBV4-2 with TRBJ2-3; D gene uncertain. Germline V gene sequence: CDR1 LGHNA, CDR2 YNFKEQ. The CDR3 has 13 residues. The V end lost 4 bases, the J end lost 4 bases, and 9 bases lay between the germline ends. The CDR3 sequence is CASSRQAADTQYF. CDR3 bases: TGTGCCAGCAGCCGGCAGGCCGCAGATACGCAGTATTTT.

V and J are TRBV30 and TRBJ1-3; D remains ambiguous. V lost 4 bases and J lost 1, with 14 bases in between. CDR1 GTSNPN and CDR2 SVGIG come from the germline V gene (reference sequence). CDR3 length: 15 residues. This CDR3 reads CAWTQWSGSGNTIYF. CDR3 DNA sequence: TGTGCCTGGACACAATGGAGTGGGTCTGGAAACACCATATATTTT.

This chain links TRBV9 with TRBJ2-7, with D perhaps TRBD2 (7 bases). There are 14 residues in the CDR3. Germline loops: CDR1 SGDLS, CDR2 YYNGEE. V lost 8 bases and J lost 3, with 18 bases in between. CDR3 bases: TGTGCCAGTGATGTGGGGGGGCTAAACTACGAGCAGTACTTC. This sequence encodes CASDVGGLNYEQYF.

The rearrangement uses TRBV9 and TRBJ1-1; 8 bases fit TRBD1. V shed 2 bases, J shed 7 bases, and the junction held 1 base outside the gene matches. The germline V gene has CDR1 SGDLS and CDR2 YYNGEE. The CDR3 contains 12 residues. CDR3 region: CASSVGTGEAFF. The CDR3 nucleotides are TGTGCCAGCAGCGTTGGGACAGGTGAAGCTTTCTTT.

The J gene is TRBJ2-7, the V gene TRBV21-1; the table's D call TRBD2 went unverified against the DNA. TRBV21-1 is a listed pseudogene. This CDR3 is built from 14 residues. CDR3 bases: TGTGCCAGCAGCAGGCGGGAGGCCGTCTACGAGCAGTACTTC. This encodes CASSRREAVYEQYF.

This chain joins TRBV7-6 and TRBJ2-3; 7 nucleotides match TRBD2. The CDR3 contains 17 residues. V lost 4 bases to trimming and J lost 2 bases; unmatched junction nucleotides: 12. The V gene's germline CDR1 is SGHVS and CDR2 FNYEAQ. The CDR3 coding sequence is TGTGCCAGCAGCTCGACACCCTTCGCGGGGGACACAGATACGCAGTATTTT. This translates into CASSSTPFAGDTDTQYF.

This clone occurred once. This chain connects TRBV7-3 to TRBJ1-1; no clear D. The germline CDR1 and CDR2 sequences are SGHTA and FQGTGA. V was pared by 4 bases and J by 2 bases, with 14 bases between. This CDR3 contains 15 residues. The CDR3 bases are TGTGCCAGCAGCTCCACAGCGGGATTCAACACTGAAGCTTTCTTT. Translated: CASSSTAGFNTEAFF.

The chain carries TRBV6-5 and TRBJ2-1; D remains ambiguous. The germline V gene has CDR1 MNHEY and CDR2 SVGAGI. The length of the CDR3 is 13 residues. Trimming stripped 7 bases from V and 7 bases from J, with 14 bases between. CDR3 amino acids: CASTSMTLNEQFF. As DNA, the CDR3 is TGTGCCAGCACCTCGATGACTTTAAATGAGCAGTTCTTC.

The chain employs TRBV2 and TRBJ1-5; 8 bases line up with TRBD1. The CDR3 totals 15 residues. In germline, CDR1 is SNHLY, CDR2 FYNNEI. The J segment lost 4 bases and the V segment lost 6 bases, leaving 8 bases of the junction unmatched. CDR3 loop: CASRGDRGRNQPQHF. CDR3 bases: TGTGCCAGCAGAGGCGACAGGGGAAGGAATCAGCCCCAGCATTTT. The full variable domain, rest sourced from reference TRBV2 and TRBJ1-5, is EPEVTQTPSHQVTQMGQEVILRCVPISNHLYFYWYRQILGQKVEFLVSFYNNEISEKSEIFDDQFSVERPDGSNFTLKIRSTKLEDSAMYFCASRGDRGRNQPQHFGDGTRLSIL.